This record covers a single T cell receptor (beta chain). This specimen belongs to a study of blood T cell repertoires in COVID-19. Study context: COVID-19 samples from acute and convalescent phases originated in the United States, Italy and Spain. PBMCs, B-cell-depleted T cells, or T cells provided the cDNA or gDNA that made up the material.

Germline V gives CDR1 MGHRA, CDR2 YSYEKL. The V gene end was trimmed by 8 bases and the J gene end by 5 bases; junction bases not matched to a gene: 8. This CDR3 is built from 14 residues. Per the authors' pipeline: Amplified reference gene primers provided the basis for estimating nucleated cell counts. Only in-frame clones appear in the TCRdb table, and some are missing; sequencing was by immunoSEQ multiplex PCR. D and trimming were read from the DNA, whereas the V and J calls and clone size are those reported in that table. Among about 240,000 clones listed, approximately 86% were seen once. J is TRBJ1-4 and V is TRBV4-1; 7 bases are a match to TRBD1. The TCR was taken from a human donor in a cohort sampled during active COVID-19. The sequenced material came from peripheral blood. The CDR3 spells CASAGGGGNEKLFF. As DNA, the CDR3 is TGCGCCAGCGCAGGGGGTGGGGGGAATGAAAAACTGTTTTTT.